These 11 T cell receptor beta chains share one sample of origin, sequenced in a study of cytomegalovirus exposure and HLA in healthy donors. Primers for the PCR totalled 60 Vbeta and 13 Jbeta. Using immunoSEQ multiplex PCR, the repertoire was profiled, and TCRdb retains in-frame clones only, with some absent. The data show tens of thousands of clones, around 80% seen once. Sequenced material: PBMCs. These receptors all come from a male donor in good health and CMV-seropositive.

The chain employs TRBV7-2 and TRBJ2-7; the match to TRBD2 covers 8 bases. The CDR3 runs 15 residues. Germline V gene sequence: CDR1 SGHTA, CDR2 FQGNSA. Germline trimming cut 1 base from V and 4 bases from J; bases unmatched to any gene: 6. As DNA, the CDR3 is TGTGCCAGCAGCTTAGTAGGCACTAGCGGTTACGAGCAGTACTTC. It specifies CASSLVGTSGYEQYF.

The chain joins TRBV5-1 to TRBJ1-1, with 8 bases fitting TRBD1. The CDR3 runs 13 residues. CDR1 is SGHRS and CDR2 is YFSETQ in the germline V gene. With V trimmed by 5 bases and J by 8 bases, 8 bases remained unmatched. The DNA for the CDR3 is TGCGCCAGCAGTCACGGACAGGGAGGGGAAGCTTTCTTT. It translates to CASSHGQGGEAFF.

J is TRBJ2-3 and V is TRBV2, with 10 positions matching TRBD2. The CDR3 consists of 16 residues. Germline CDR1 SNHLY, CDR2 FYNNEI. The trim removed 7 bases at V and 4 bases at J, leaving 11 bases unmatched. This chain's CDR3 is CASMTPSGRHPDTQYF. The CDR3 DNA reads TGTGCCAGCATGACCCCTAGCGGGAGACACCCAGATACGCAGTATTTT.

This chain joins TRBV5-1 and TRBJ1-1, with TRBD1 matching over 7 bases. Germline V gene sequence: CDR1 SGHRS, CDR2 YFSETQ. Unmatched junction bases numbered 5, after V lost 3 bases and J lost 3 bases. The CDR3 covers 14 residues. The CDR3 nucleotides read TGCGCCAGCAGCTGGGGCCAGGGGGACACTGAAGCTTTCTTT. Translating gives CASSWGQGDTEAFF.

This chain uses TRBV5-5 with TRBJ1-2, with TRBD1 as a possible D gene (5 bases). The V end lost 0 bases, the J end lost 4 bases, and 10 bases lay between the germline ends. Germline V lookup: CDR1 SGHKS, CDR2 YYEKEE (reference sequence). The CDR3 sequence is 14 residues long. The CDR3 DNA is TGTGCCAGCAGCTTGGGACAGATGCTCTATGGCTACACCTTC. Residues: CASSLGQMLYGYTF.

The V and J genes are TRBV9 and TRBJ2-1; possible D gene TRBD1, 6 bases. In germline, CDR1 is SGDLS, CDR2 YYNGEE. V was pared by 4 bases and J by 7 bases, with 18 bases between. The CDR3 is made up of 15 amino acids. Written as DNA, the CDR3 is TGTGCCAGCAGCCAGGGGTCAAGAGGGCCGAATGAGCAGTTCTTC. Translated, it gives CASSQGSRGPNEQFF.

This clone was counted at least ten times. The rearrangement uses TRBV5-1 and TRBJ1-1; D is undetermined. Germline-derived CDR1 and CDR2 are SGHRS and YFSETQ. The CDR3 covers 14 residues. Deletions cut 2 bases from V and 1 base from J, with 9 bases between. The CDR3, as DNA: TGCGCCAGCAGCTTCGCAGGCCGGAACACTGAAGCTTTCTTT. This encodes CASSFAGRNTEAFF. Drawing the rest from reference TRBV5-1 and TRBJ1-1, the complete variable domain is KAGVTQTPRYLIKTRGQQVTLSCSPISGHRSVSWYQQTPGQGLQFLFEYFSETQRNKGNFPGRFSGRQFSNSRSEMNVSTLELGDSALYLCASSFAGRNTEAFFGQGTRLTVV.

This chain uses TRBV5-1 with TRBJ1-1; TRBD1 aligns across 10 bases. J was trimmed by 8 bases and V by 4 bases; bases with no gene match: 11. Germline-derived CDR1 and CDR2 are SGHRS and YFSETQ. The CDR3 spans 15 residues. The CDR3 nucleotides read TGCGCCAGCAGCCCCGGGACAGGGGTTCAGCTCGAAGCTTTCTTT. Residues: CASSPGTGVQLEAFF.

This sequence joins TRBV6-5 and TRBJ1-1; no firm D call. Per the germline V gene, CDR1 is MNHEY and CDR2 is SVGAGI. The CDR3 has 14 amino acids. V was shortened by 7 bases and J by 1 base, with 13 bases between the two germline ends. This CDR3 reads CASTENRGNTEAFF. The CDR3 region has the DNA TGTGCCAGCACCGAAAATCGGGGGAACACTGAAGCTTTCTTT.

V is TRBV14 and J is TRBJ2-1, with 9 positions matching TRBD2. This CDR3 comprises 15 residues. CDR1 SGHDN and CDR2 FVKESK come from the germline V gene. The J segment lost 0 bases and the V segment lost 6 bases, leaving 3 bases of the junction unmatched. The DNA for the CDR3 is TGTGCCAGCAGAAATAGCGGGAGCTCCTACAATGAGCAGTTCTTC. Its protein product is CASRNSGSSYNEQFF.

V gene TRBV28 combines with J gene TRBJ1-2, with D maybe TRBD1 (5 bases). Germline lookup yields CDR1 MDHEN and CDR2 SYDVKM. This CDR3 is 12 amino acids long. With 11 bases removed from V and 4 bases from J, the gap between germline ends came to 14 bases. The CDR3 bases are TGTGCCGGGTCAGGGAGGGGCTATGGCTACACCTTC. Its protein product is CAGSGRGYGYTF.